A selection of T cell receptor beta chains follows, all from one sample in a study of T-cell reconstitution after alpha-beta-depleted transplantation in children. TCRdb called the PCR reads again in MiXCR, with one record for every CDR3 protein. The profile shows fewer than 1 million distinct CDR3 sequences, about 16% of them singletons. Sequencing was performed on PBMCs, mostly from graft donor cells, taken 360 days after TCRalphabeta/CD19-depleted stem cell transplant. These receptors came from a male patient younger than 18 who had a stem cell transplant for acute lymphoblastic leukemia, so the T cells may come from the graft donor. Both conserved end residues are part of each CDR3. A D gene is named only where the DNA matches it firmly. Clone size is given for some rows only: seen once, a few or many times, or a class if the clone is expanded.

TRBV2,TRBJ2-3,many,TRBD2,TGTGCCAGCAGGTCTTGGACTAGCGGGACCGCAGTTGCGCAGTATTTT,CASRSWTSGTAVAQYF
TRBV12-3/TRBV12-4,TRBJ2-3,.,.,TGTGCCAGCAGTTTGAGGAGTAAGGGACCAGATACGCAGTATTTT,CASSLRSKGPDTQYF
TRBV10-3,TRBJ2-7,few,.,TGTGCCATCAGTGACCAGGGACTGTTCTACGAGCAGTACTTC,CAISDQGLFYEQYF
TRBV24-1,TRBJ2-1,.,TRBD2,TGTGCCACCAGTGATTTCAGGACTAGCGGGAGTCCGTACAATGAGCAGTTCTTC,CATSDFRTSGSPYNEQFF
TRBV29-1,TRBJ2-7,.,.,TGCAGCGCCTGGGGGGCAAGGGGGGGAGCACCCTACGAGCAGTACTTC,CSAWGARGGAPYEQYF
TRBV27,TRBJ1-2,few,TRBD1,TGTGCCAGCAGTTCGGGACAGCACTATGGCTACACCTTC,CASSSGQHYGYTF
TRBV27,TRBJ2-2,.,.,TGTGCCAGCACGGGTTCGTACACCGGGGAGCTGTTTTTT,CASTGSYTGELFF
TRBV12-3/TRBV12-4,TRBJ1-4,.,.,TGTGCCAGCAGTTTGGGTTGGGAAAAACTGTTTTTT,CASSLGWEKLFF
TRBV4-1,TRBJ1-2,.,.,TGCGCCAGCAGCCAAGTGGCAGGCGCGAACCCCGATGGCTACACCTTC,CASSQVAGANPDGYTF
TRBV2,TRBJ1-4,few,.,TGTGCCAGCATGATTCCGGATGAAAAACTGTTTTTT,CASMIPDEKLFF
TRBV5-1,TRBJ1-4,.,.,TGCGCCAGCAGCTTTGGGGTTACTGAAAAACTGTTTTTT,CASSFGVTEKLFF
TRBV29-1,TRBJ2-2,many,TRBD1,TGCAGCGTTGAATTCCGACAGGGCAGCACCGGGGAGCTGTTTTTT,CSVEFRQGSTGELFF
TRBV7-3,TRBJ2-1,few,.,TGTGCCAGCAGCTCTTCCGGGGGACAGCTATACAATGAGCAGTTCTTC,CASSSSGGQLYNEQFF
TRBV12-3/TRBV12-4,TRBJ1-3,.,.,TGTGCCAGCAGTCCGCGGAGGGGGGCCGCTGGAAACACCATATATTTT,CASSPRRGAAGNTIYF
TRBV4-1,TRBJ1-5,many,TRBD1,TGCGCCAGCAGCCATGGACAGGAGAATCAGCCCCAGCATTTT,CASSHGQENQPQHF
TRBV20-1,TRBJ1-5,.,TRBD1,TGCAGTGCTCTCGACAGGGGGCATGGCAATCAGCCCCAGCATTTT,CSALDRGHGNQPQHF
TRBV7-9,TRBJ2-7,.,.,TGTGCCAGCAGTAAAGACTCCTTTCTCGAGCAGTACTTC,CASSKDSFLEQYF
TRBV6-1,TRBJ2-3,many,.,TGTGCCAGCAGCCTACCGGGACCCTATACGCAGTATTTT,CASSLPGPYTQYF
TRBV9,TRBJ2-1,many,.,TGTGCCAGCAGCGTAGAACCGTCCCACTCCTACAATGAGCAGTTCTTC,CASSVEPSHSYNEQFF
TRBV5-1,TRBJ2-2,.,TRBD1,TGCGCCAGCAGCCCGGGACAGCAGAACACCGGGGAGCTGTTTTTT,CASSPGQQNTGELFF
TRBV20-1,TRBJ2-5,.,.,TGCAGTGCTAGACAACTAGGTTACCAAGAGACCCAGTACTTC,CSARQLGYQETQYF
TRBV5-1,TRBJ2-1,.,TRBD2,TGCGCCAGCAGTTTACCTGGACTAGCGGGACAGTACAATGAGCAGTTCTTC,CASSLPGLAGQYNEQFF
TRBV7-9,TRBJ1-1,.,.,TGTGCCTTCCATCCGGCCCCGTTCCGACGGGCGAACACTGAAGCTTTCTTT,CAFHPAPFRRANTEAFF
TRBV20-1,TRBJ2-7,few,.,TGCAGTGCTAGAGATCCCACAGGTATTGTCTACGAGCAGTACTTC,CSARDPTGIVYEQYF
TRBV24-1,TRBJ2-5,many,TRBD2,TGTGCCACCAGTGATTTGACCGGGGGGAGAGAGACCCAGTACTTC,CATSDLTGGRETQYF
TRBV12-3/TRBV12-4,TRBJ2-2,many,.,TGTGCCAGCAGTTTTAATGACCCCGGGGAGCTGTTTTTT,CASSFNDPGELFF
TRBV11-1,TRBJ2-6,.,.,TGTGCCAGCAGAGCTCTGGGCGGCTTCTCCTCTGGGGCCAACGTCCTGACTTTC,CASRALGGFSSGANVLTF
TRBV27,TRBJ2-3,.,TRBD1,TGTGCCAGCAGTTTCTTCGGCGACAGGGTGGATACGCAGTATTTT,CASSFFGDRVDTQYF
TRBV7-9,TRBJ2-1,few,.,TGTGCCAGCCCCGTAGGTGCAATCAATGAGCAGTTCTTC,CASPVGAINEQFF
TRBV29-1,TRBJ1-1,few,.,TGCAGCGTTTTGCTGGGGATCACTGAAGCTTTCTTT,CSVLLGITEAFF
TRBV20-1,TRBJ1-6,few,.,TGCAGTGCTAGAGATCAGCGAGGTTCACCCCTCCACTTT,CSARDQRGSPLHF
TRBV5-1,TRBJ2-1,many,.,TGCGCCAGCAGCTTGGGGCAGGGAAAAGTAAATGAGCAGTTCTTC,CASSLGQGKVNEQFF
TRBV12-3/TRBV12-4,TRBJ2-7,.,TRBD1,TGTGCCAGCAGTCCCCGCCCGGGACAGGGCTACGAGCAGTACTTC,CASSPRPGQGYEQYF
TRBV12-3/TRBV12-4,TRBJ1-5,once,TRBD1,TGTGGCAGCAGGGCCGGGACAGACTCATATAGCAATCAGCCCCAGCATTTT,CGSRAGTDSYSNQPQHF
TRBV2,TRBJ2-7,.,TRBD2,TGTGCCAGCAGCGACACTAGCGGGAGCGCGTTCGAGCAGTACTTC,CASSDTSGSAFEQYF
TRBV15,TRBJ2-1,.,TRBD2,TGTGCCACCAGCAGAGGTCGCGGGAGAGGGCTCGATGAGCAGTTCTTC,CATSRGRGRGLDEQFF
TRBV18,TRBJ2-5,.,TRBD2,TGTGCCAGCTCACCACCGGGACTAGCGGGAGGGTCCCAAGAGACCCAGTACTTC,CASSPPGLAGGSQETQYF
TRBV20-1,TRBJ2-7,few,TRBD1,TGCAGTGCTACGGGACAGACCTCCTACGAGCAGTACTTC,CSATGQTSYEQYF
TRBV7-3,TRBJ2-1,few,TRBD2,TGTGCCAGCAGCTTTAGCGGGAGTAACTACAATGAGCAGTTCTTC,CASSFSGSNYNEQFF
TRBV4-1,TRBJ2-7,.,.,TGCGCCAGCAGCCAAGTACTGAAAGCGGATCATGGGGAAGAGCAGTACTTC,CASSQVLKADHGEEQYF